The entry that follows covers one TCR beta chain sequence. This entry belongs to a study of blood T cell repertoires in COVID-19. CDR1 is SNHLY, CDR2 FYNNEI, per germline. V was trimmed by 5 bases and J by 5 bases, leaving 16 bases between them. The CDR3 length is 14 residues. As handled by the study authors: Quantification of nucleated cells was approximated via reference gene primer amplification. TCRdb's table, derived via immunoSEQ multiplex PCR, lists solely in-frame clones and lacks some. V, J and clone size reflect that table, while D and trimming were determined from the DNA. The repertoire holds 270,000 or so clones, 83% seen once, with approximately 9% in the top ten.

This sequence joins TRBV2 and TRBJ2-7, with TRBD1 as a possible D gene (6 bases). The sequence derives from a woman between 50 and 59 years old who had recovered from COVID-19. Sequencing was done on a sample of peripheral blood. CDR3: CASSLTGNRDEQYF. The CDR3 DNA reads as TGTGCCAGCAGTCTTACAGGGAATCGGGACGAGCAGTACTTC.